What follows are 3 T cell receptor beta chains derived from one specimen sequenced in a study of CD8+ T cells in alopecia areata. Extracted from the samples, RNA was reverse transcribed into cDNA to serve as the sequencing template. Profiling relied on immunoSEQ multiplex PCR, and the TCRdb table lists in-frame clones only, not all of them. The sample lists some 190,000 clones; around 60% were seen once. Specified treatment: oral pan-JAK inhibitor, 5-10 mg twice daily. The source was CD4+ T cells sorted from blood, collected at week 4, from a patient treated with tofacitinib. The source is a human donor with alopecia areata.

The J gene is TRBJ2-2, the V gene TRBV4-3; 9 nucleotides line up with TRBD2. CDR1 and CDR2 from the germline V gene are LGHNA and YSLEER. This CDR3 comprises 18 residues. The trim removed 5 bases at V and 1 base at J, leaving 11 bases unmatched. CDR3 amino acids: CASSRRLTSGKNTGELFF. CDR3 coding DNA: TGCGCCAGCAGCAGAAGACTGACTAGCGGAAAGAACACCGGGGAGCTGTTTTTT.

There are a few counts of this clone. The rearrangement uses TRBV9 and TRBJ1-1, with 8 positions matching TRBD1. There are 17 residues in the CDR3. V shed 3 bases, J shed 5 bases, and the junction held 15 bases outside the gene matches. Germline loops: CDR1 SGDLS, CDR2 YYNGEE. For the CDR3, the DNA is TGTGCCAGCAGCGGACAGCTCAGGGGGCGCAGATTAACTGAAGCTTTCTTT. The encoded protein is CASSGQLRGRRLTEAFF.

The chain has TRBV5-1 and TRBJ2-1; 11 positions match TRBD2. The V gene end was trimmed by 4 bases and the J gene end by 2 bases; junction bases not matched to a gene: 2. Germline CDR1 and CDR2: SGHRS and YFSETQ. The CDR3 is made up of 15 amino acids. The CDR3 loop is CASSKTSGTYNEQFF. CDR3 bases: TGCGCCAGCAGCAAGACTAGCGGGACCTACAATGAGCAGTTCTTC.